This T cell receptor (beta chain) appears in the sequencing data of a study of molecular identifiers for immune sequencing clone quantification (dated by TCRdb to the late 2010s). Study-wide context: For a replicate experiment, the RNA from either 20,000 or 100,000 naive CD8 T cells was divided into five aliquots, and four of those aliquots went on to sequencing. This methods study used CD8 T cells to benchmark TCR RNA copy counting and molecular-identifier clustering-based TCR repertoire sequencing (MIDCIRS).

As for this clonotype: What antigen it recognizes has not been identified. Qualities for individual bases were not recorded, and no much larger clone is one base off.

Libraries were built with PCR. TCRdb lists the instrument as NextSeq 500. Bulk TCR libraries were prepared as previously described, using TCR primers listed in Table S5. Purification of total RNA was performed with the Qiagen AllPrep DNA/RNA kit. Before analysis, reads from multiple sequencing runs of the same library were pooled. Concerning the study's data processing: Only reads with exact TCR constant sequence were kept, trimmed to 150 nt, and grouped by their 12-nt molecular barcodes. Reads inside each barcode group were sub-clustered using a 15% Levenshtein threshold, and a quality-weighted consensus sequence was constructed for each RNA molecule. Non-functional sequences were discarded, and so were lower-count sequences lying one edit away from another sequence. On the basis of fitting two negative binomial distributions, barcode sub-clusters with fewer than 20% of the maximum read count were discarded. TCRdb applied fastp at Q25 and MiXCR to the public reads, then kept only in-frame beta chains. Rows merge per CDR3 protein into single entries with the most common DNA and genes. It is TCRdb's table, rather than the study itself, that gives the V and J calls and clone size. The sample table shows about 500,000 distinct CDR3 sequences, and around 25% are seen once. 0.7% to 0.9% of the sample belongs to the ten largest clones.

Naive CD8 T cell libraries were made from approximately 22,000 to 940,000 sorted cells using 10%, 30% or 50% of purified RNA. Naive CD8 T cells were FACS-sorted as CD8+CD4-CCR7+CD45RA+ on a BD FACSAria II into RLT Plus buffer. Detection sensitivity was tested by spiking Jurkat RNA equal to ten or so TCR copies' worth into samples containing 20,000-1,000,000 naive CD8 T cells. CD8 T cells were enriched using RosetteSep CD8+ T Cell Enrichment Cocktail and Ficoll-Paque, and the enriched cells then underwent ACK red cell lysis. From the cysteine through the phenylalanine, the CDR3 covers 13 amino acids. Only CDR3 DNA remains: 39 bases, in frame from the first base. The germline V gene (reference sequence) yields LNHDA for CDR1 and SQIVND for CDR2. Deletion took 3 bases off V and 4 bases off J, with a span of 10 bases between the germline ends. General findings and caveats noted by the study authors: Clones above 20 RNA copies held over 98% of molecules in CMV-specific effector cells but under 1% in naive cells. Spiked-in Jurkat TCR RNA (approximately 10 copies' worth), which is not part of the donor repertoire, was contained in the naive libraries. Modeling indicated approximately 3.2 TCR RNA copies recovered per cell, compared with about 9.4 by digital PCR, which implies a capture efficiency of about 27%. Even against a background of 850,000 to 1,000,000 naive CD8 T cells, spiked-in Jurkat TCR RNA amounting to a single cell's worth was reported to be detectable. Without barcode sub-clustering, chimeric consensus sequences inflated TCR diversity; chimeras reached as high as 47%. The sizes of highly expanded clones could end up underestimated when identical TCR molecules share a barcode.

This receptor chain uses TRBV19 and TRBJ2-7; the D gene cannot be resolved reliably. This sequence originates from a human donor in good health. Some libraries in this study had Jurkat cell RNA spiked in. Sequences were obtained from naive CD8+ T cells from blood, with Jurkat cell RNA spiked in. The cell subset or site label corresponds to: FACS-sorted CD8+CD4-CCR7+CD45RA+ naive T cells. The CDR3 reads as follows: CASSIQMNYEQYF. The nucleotide sequence reads as follows: TGTGCCAGTAGTATCCAAATGAATTACGAGCAGTACTTC.